Listed here are 3 T cell receptor beta chains from one sample, sequenced in a study of shared clonotypes between healthy human individuals. Assay: immunoSEQ multiplex PCR; the TCRdb copy retains only in-frame clones and omits some. Of about 330,000 clones in the sample, around 72% were seen once. Sequenced input: memory CD4+ T cells sorted from blood. Subset in this sample: CD45RA-negative fraction. The receptors derive from a man aged 30 to 45 in good health.

This clone came up a few times. The chain recombines TRBV5-1 with TRBJ2-5; D perhaps matches TRBD2 (7 bases). V was shortened by 4 bases and J by 2 bases, with 12 bases between the two germline ends. The CDR3 sequence is 14 residues long. CDR1 SGHRS and CDR2 YFSETQ come from the germline V gene. CDR3 protein: CASSVEGGQETQYF. Written as DNA, the CDR3 is TGCGCCAGCAGCGTGGAGGGGGGGCAAGAGACCCAGTACTTC.

The chain is built from TRBV6-5 and TRBJ2-6, with a possible D match to TRBD1 (6 bases). There are 15 residues in the CDR3. Germline V lookup: CDR1 MNHEY, CDR2 SVGAGI. The V gene lost 5 bases and the J gene lost 2 bases, with 10 bases spanning the gap. The CDR3 DNA is TGTGCCAGCAGTCAACAGGGAGCTGGGGCCAACGTCCTGACTTTC. Amino acids: CASSQQGAGANVLTF.

This chain connects TRBV7-7 to TRBJ2-1; TRBD1 agrees at 7 bases. The CDR3 has 14 amino acids. Germline V gene sequence: CDR1 SSHAT, CDR2 FNYEAQ (reference sequence). J was trimmed by 6 bases and V by 3 bases; bases with no gene match: 5. CDR3 DNA sequence: TGTGCCAGCAGCTTGGGCAGGGGGATCAATGAGCAGTTCTTC. It encodes CASSLGRGINEQFF.